Listed below are T cell receptor beta chains from one sample, sequenced in a study of blood T cell repertoires in COVID-19. Measured with immunoSEQ multiplex PCR; TCRdb has only the in-frame clones, and not every one. The table shows about 200,000 clones, with 85% to 90% occurring only once. The sample taken for sequencing was peripheral blood. Source of these receptors: a man aged 50-59 years with acute or convalescent COVID-19. The CDR3 runs from the conserved cysteine through the conserved F or W. D genes are given only for firm matches. Clone size is not always given. Where it is, it says once, few, many or a class for expanded clones.

>.|TRBV5-1|TRBD1|TRBJ1-4
TGCGCCAGCAGCCCGGATGGGACAGGGGTTCCTAATGAAAAACTGTTTTTT
CASSPDGTGVPNEKLFF
>.|TRBV7-2|TRBD1|TRBJ1-2
TGTGCCAGCAGCAAGGGACAGGATTATGGCTACACCTTC
CASSKGQDYGYTF
>.|TRBV10-1|TRBD2|TRBJ2-3
TGCGCCAGCAGTGAGTCGATGGCGGGGGGCACAGATACGCAGTATTTT
CASSESMAGGTDTQYF
>.|TRBV7-9|TRBD1|TRBJ1-2
TGTGCCAGCAGCCCGAGAGGACAGGGGGTAAAAGGCTACACCTTC
CASSPRGQGVKGYTF
>few|TRBV15|.|TRBJ1-2
TGTGCCACCAGCAGAGATAGGGGGGGCCAGGCTCTAGGCTATGGCTACACCTTC
CATSRDRGGQALGYGYTF
>.|TRBV6-5|TRBD1|TRBJ1-2
TGTGCCAGCAGTCCGGACAGGGGCCGAAACTATGGCTACACCTTC
CASSPDRGRNYGYTF
>.|TRBV19|.|TRBJ2-4
TGTGCCTCCTCACCCGGTCCCCGGGGGAACATTCAGTACTTC
CASSPGPRGNIQYF
>few|TRBV19|.|TRBJ1-5
TGTGCCAGTAGTATCATCAGGGGAGTTAGCAATCAGCCCCAGCATTTT
CASSIIRGVSNQPQHF
>.|TRBV11-3|.|TRBJ2-1
TGTGCCAGCAAACCAGCGAGCTCCTACAATGAGCAGTTCTTC
CASKPASSYNEQFF
>.|TRBV6-6|.|TRBJ2-5
TGTGCCAGCCGGTTTAGAGGAGGGGAGACCCAGTACTTC
CASRFRGGETQYF
>.|TRBV2|.|TRBJ2-1
TGTGCCAGCAGCGGGGCGGGGGCCTATTACAATGAGCAGTTCTTC
CASSGAGAYYNEQFF
>.|TRBV7-2|.|TRBJ2-5
TGTGCCAGCAGCTTAGGGCCGGGTGTGGGTCAAGAGACCCAGTACTTC
CASSLGPGVGQETQYF
>.|TRBV7-9|.|TRBJ1-1
TGTGCCAGCAGCCCTCTCGCGGGTTCCGAAGCTTTCTTT
CASSPLAGSEAFF
>.|TRBV29-1|TRBD2|TRBJ2-5
TGCAGCGTGCGGGGGACCGGGACTAGCGGGGCTCGGGAGACCCAGTACTTC
CSVRGTGTSGARETQYF
>.|TRBV18|TRBD2|TRBJ2-3
TGTGCCAGCTCCCCCCAGCGGGGGGGTACAGATACGCAGTATTTT
CASSPQRGGTDTQYF
>.|TRBV5-1|.|TRBJ2-5
TGCGCCAGCAGCTTGGCCCCGGGTTCCGAGACCCAGTACTTC
CASSLAPGSETQYF
>few|TRBV28|.|TRBJ1-6
TGTGCCAGCAGTTCAGGGCTTAATTCACCCCTCCACTTT
CASSSGLNSPLHF
>once|TRBV6-5|.|TRBJ1-2
TGTGCCAGCAGGATGGACAGTTCCACTAACTATGGCTACACCTTC
CASRMDSSTNYGYTF
>.|TRBV9|.|TRBJ1-2
TGTGCCAGCAGCCCCCCTCAGTCTTATTATGGCTACACCTTC
CASSPPQSYYGYTF
>.|TRBV6-1|TRBD1|TRBJ1-3
TGTGCCAGCAGTGATTTTAGGGGACAGGGGACGGCCGGAAACACCATATATTTT
CASSDFRGQGTAGNTIYF
>.|TRBV19|TRBD1|TRBJ1-5
TGTGCCAGTAGTGTGCCGGGACAGAGACCGAATAGCAATCAGCCCCAGCATTTT
CASSVPGQRPNSNQPQHF
>.|TRBV6-5|TRBD1|TRBJ1-1
TGTGCCAGCAGTTCCGGACAGGGGAACACTGAAGCTTTCTTT
CASSSGQGNTEAFF
>.|TRBV19|.|TRBJ1-1
TGTGCCAGTAGTCTTCCCGCGGGGCTCCCTGAAGCTTTCTTT
CASSLPAGLPEAFF
>.|TRBV9|TRBD2|TRBJ2-1
TGTGCCAGCAGCGCTGGACTAGCGGGGGGGTACAATGAGCAGTTCTTC
CASSAGLAGGYNEQFF
>.|TRBV7-8|.|TRBJ2-3
TGTGCCAGCAGCCGAGCTGTGGGCGGCACAGATACGCAGTATTTT
CASSRAVGGTDTQYF
>.|TRBV28|TRBD1|TRBJ2-3
TGTGCCAGCAGTCCTCCGGGACAGGTAACAGATACGCAGTATTTT
CASSPPGQVTDTQYF